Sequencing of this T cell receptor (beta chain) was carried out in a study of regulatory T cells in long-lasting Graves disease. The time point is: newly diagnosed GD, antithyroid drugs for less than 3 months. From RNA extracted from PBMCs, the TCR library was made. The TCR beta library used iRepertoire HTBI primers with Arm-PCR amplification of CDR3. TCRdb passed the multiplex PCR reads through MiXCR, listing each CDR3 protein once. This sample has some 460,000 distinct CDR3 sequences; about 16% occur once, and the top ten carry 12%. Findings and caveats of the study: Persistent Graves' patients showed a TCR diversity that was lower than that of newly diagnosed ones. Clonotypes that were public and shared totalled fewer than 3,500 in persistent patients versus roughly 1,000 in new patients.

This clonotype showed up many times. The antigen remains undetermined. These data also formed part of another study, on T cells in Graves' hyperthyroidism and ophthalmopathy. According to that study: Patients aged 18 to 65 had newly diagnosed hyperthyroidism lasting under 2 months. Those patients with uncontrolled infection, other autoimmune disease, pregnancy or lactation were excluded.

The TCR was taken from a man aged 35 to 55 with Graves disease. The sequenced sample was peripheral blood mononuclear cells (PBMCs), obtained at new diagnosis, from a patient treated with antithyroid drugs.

DNA for the CDR3: TGTGCCAGCACCTCCGTCGAGCGCCACGGAAACACCATATATTTT. Translation: CASTSVERHGNTIYF. V is TRBV28 and J is TRBJ1-3; D gene unclear. The CDR3 covers 15 residues. V was trimmed by 7 bases and J by 4 bases, leaving 17 bases between them. Germline V gene data show CDR1 as MDHEN and CDR2 as SYDVKM.